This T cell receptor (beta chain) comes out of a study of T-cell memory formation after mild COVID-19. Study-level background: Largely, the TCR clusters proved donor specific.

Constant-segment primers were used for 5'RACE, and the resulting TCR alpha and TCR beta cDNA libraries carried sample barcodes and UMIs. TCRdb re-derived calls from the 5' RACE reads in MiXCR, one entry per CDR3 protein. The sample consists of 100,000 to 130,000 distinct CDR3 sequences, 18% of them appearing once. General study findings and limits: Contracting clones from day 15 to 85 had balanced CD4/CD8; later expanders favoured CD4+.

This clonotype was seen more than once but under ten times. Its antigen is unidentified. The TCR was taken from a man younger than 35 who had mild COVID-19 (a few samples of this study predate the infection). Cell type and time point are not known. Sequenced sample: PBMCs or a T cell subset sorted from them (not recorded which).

The CDR3 loop is CASSQADRDTGELFF. The CDR3 DNA sequence: TGTGCCAGCAGCCAAGCAGACAGGGACACCGGGGAGCTGTTTTTT. The chain uses TRBV4-2 and TRBJ2-2; 7 bases fit TRBD1. Per germline, CDR1 LGHNA and CDR2 YNFKEQ. This CDR3 spans 15 amino acids. V gave up 1 base and J gave up 3 bases; unmatched junction bases: 2.